The 15 T cell receptor beta chains listed next were all sequenced from one sample in a study of beta chain features in type 1 diabetes. Their antigens remain unidentified. The isolated RNA, all of it, was reverse transcribed, so expressed TCRB transcripts were what got sequenced. The repertoire was sequenced with immunoSEQ multiplex PCR; TCRdb's copy has only in-frame clones and lacks some. The sample shows hundreds of thousands of clones, roughly an eighth of them seen only once. General study findings and limits: A moderate, significant TCRB CDR3 shortening appeared in type 1 diabetes across four CD4+ subsets.

The sequenced sample consisted of naive CD4+ T cells from blood. The receptors were sampled from a man younger than 35 with type 1 diabetes.

This clone turned up a few times. This rearrangement joins TRBV5-1 to TRBJ2-7; D may be TRBD1 (7 bases). The CDR3 has 15 amino acids. Trimming took off 4 bases at V and 2 bases at J, with 16 bases between the two ends. CDR1 is SGHRS, CDR2 YFSETQ, per germline. In nucleotides, the CDR3 is TGCGCCAGCAGCGGCGGGGACAGCGGAACCTACGAGCAGTACTTC. Protein sequence: CASSGGDSGTYEQYF.

This clone was counted between two and nine times. This chain joins TRBV5-6 and TRBJ1-6; no clear D. This CDR3 is 14 amino acids long. Trimming shortened V by 2 bases and J by 7 bases, and 10 bases separated the two germline ends. Germline V gives CDR1 SGHDT, CDR2 YYEEEE. CDR3 residues: CASSLWDLNSPLHF. Here the CDR3 DNA reads TGTGCCAGCAGCTTATGGGATCTAAATTCACCCCTCCACTTT.

V and J are TRBV25-1 and TRBJ1-4; 9 bases fit TRBD1. V lost 5 bases to trimming and J lost 8 bases; unmatched junction nucleotides: 12. The CDR3 runs 16 residues. Per germline, CDR1 MGHDK and CDR2 SYGVNS. In nucleotides, the CDR3 is TGTGCCAGCAGTAACCTCGGGACAGGGAGGTTAGAAAAACTGTTTTTT. Its protein is CASSNLGTGRLEKLFF.

This chain joins TRBV28 and TRBJ2-4; D is unresolved. V was pared by 5 bases and J by 6 bases, with 5 bases between. The CDR3 totals 11 residues. Germline loops: CDR1 MDHEN, CDR2 SYDVKM. DNA of the CDR3: TGTGCCAGCAGTCACAGAAACATTCAGTACTTC. The encoded protein is CASSHRNIQYF.

The chain carries TRBV10-3 and TRBJ1-1; D gene unclear. The V end was cut by 4 bases, the J end by 1 base, with 10 bases between. This CDR3 comprises 14 residues. CDR1 and CDR2 from the germline V gene are ENHRY and SYGVKD. The CDR3 protein is CAISAQVGNTEAFF. The DNA for the CDR3 is TGTGCCATCAGTGCCCAGGTAGGGAACACTGAAGCTTTCTTT.

This clone was observed a few times. V usage is TRBV4-1 and J usage is TRBJ1-1, with a possible D match to TRBD1 (5 bases). V lost 4 bases and J 0 bases, leaving 15 bases between the germline ends. This CDR3 is built from 16 residues. Germline CDR1 reads MGHRA; CDR2 reads YSYEKL. The chain's CDR3 is CASSPGTDRMNTEAFF. For the CDR3, the DNA is TGCGCCAGCAGCCCCGGGACGGACCGAATGAACACTGAAGCTTTCTTT.

This clone was detected a few times. This rearrangement joins TRBV19 to TRBJ1-1; D may be TRBD1 (6 bases). V was trimmed by 6 bases and J by 2 bases, leaving 13 bases between them. Per germline, CDR1 LNHDA and CDR2 SQIVND (reference sequence). The CDR3 has 14 amino acids. The CDR3 spells CASRQQGTNTEAFF. DNA of the CDR3: TGTGCCAGTAGGCAACAGGGTACCAACACTGAAGCTTTCTTT.

This clone appeared a single time. The J gene is TRBJ1-2, the V gene TRBV28; D may be TRBD1 (6 bases). V was pared by 3 bases and J by 8 bases, with 10 bases between. Germline assignment: CDR1 MDHEN and CDR2 SYDVKM. There are 12 residues in the CDR3. The CDR3 sequence: CASSLNRAGYTF. The CDR3 region has the DNA TGTGCCAGCAGTTTGAACAGGGCCGGCTACACCTTC.

This clone came up a few times. The same CDR3 arises from other DNA sequences in this sample as well. The gene calls are TRBV5-1 and TRBJ1-2, with TRBD1 matching 7 bases. CDR1 is SGHRS, CDR2 YFSETQ, per germline. Trimming cost V 0 bases and J 0 bases; bases outside gene matches: 5. This CDR3 contains 16 residues. The CDR3 sequence is CASSLGRDRANYGYTF. The DNA for the CDR3 is TGCGCCAGCAGCTTGGGTCGCGACAGGGCTAACTATGGCTACACCTTC.

This chain's CDR3 is CASSFSGQGHEKLFF. DNA of the CDR3: TGTGCCAGCAGTTTCTCGGGACAGGGCCATGAAAAACTGTTTTTT. This chain uses TRBV6-5 with TRBJ1-4; 9 bases fit TRBD1. The V gene's germline CDR1 is MNHEY and CDR2 SVGAGI. The CDR3 covers 15 residues. The ends lost 4 bases at V and 6 bases at J; junction bases unmatched: 6.

This clone was recorded a few times. The rearrangement joins TRBV29-1 to TRBJ1-2; D is perhaps TRBD1 (5 bases). Per germline, CDR1 SQVTM and CDR2 ANQGSEA. Trimming shortened V by 1 base and J by 8 bases, and 14 bases separated the two germline ends. There are 13 residues in the CDR3. DNA of the CDR3: TGCAGCGTTGAAGTTGGAGGGGCGCGGGGCTACACCTTC. Encoded protein: CSVEVGGARGYTF.

The chain employs TRBV19 and TRBJ2-2; TRBD1 aligns across 7 bases. CDR1 LNHDA and CDR2 SQIVND come from the germline V gene (reference sequence). V dropped 6 bases and J dropped 6; count of bases not matched to a gene: 7. This CDR3 is built from 14 residues. CDR3 nucleotides: TGTGCCAGTAGGGCGAAGGGGGCCCCCGGGGAGCTGTTTTTT. Protein sequence: CASRAKGAPGELFF.

The chain couples TRBV25-1 to TRBJ1-2; D unclear. Germline-derived CDR1 and CDR2 are MGHDK and SYGVNS. Deletions cut 1 base from V and 4 bases from J, with 10 bases between. The CDR3 loop spans 14 amino acids. The CDR3 nucleotides are TGTGCCAGCAGTGAATCCGACCAAGCCTATGGCTACACCTTC. It codes for CASSESDQAYGYTF.

This clone was picked up a small number of times. The genes are TRBV10-3 and TRBJ1-5, with 8 bases that match TRBD1. There are 18 residues in the CDR3. The ends lost 0 bases at V and 1 base at J; junction bases unmatched: 8. Per germline, CDR1 ENHRY and CDR2 SYGVKD. The CDR3 protein is CAISESGRGLTSNQPQHF. In DNA, the CDR3 is TGTGCCATCAGTGAGTCGGGCAGGGGGCTAACAAGCAATCAGCCCCAGCATTTT.

This clone has only a few counts. The gene calls are TRBV10-3 and TRBJ1-6, with D possibly matching TRBD1 (5 bases). The V gene lost 4 bases and the J gene lost 8 bases, with 15 bases spanning the gap. CDR1 and CDR2 from the germline V gene are ENHRY and SYGVKD. The CDR3 extends over 15 amino acids. CDR3 residues: CAISGLPQGDSPLHF. CDR3 DNA: TGTGCCATCAGTGGCCTTCCACAAGGGGATTCACCCCTCCACTTT.